The sequence of this T cell receptor beta chain was determined in a study of regulatory T cells in long-lasting Graves disease. The sample holds a few counts of this clonotype. What it recognizes is unknown. For TCR beta, libraries came from iRepertoire HTBI primers and Arm-PCR of CDR3 regions. Via MiXCR, TCRdb re-called the multiplex PCR reads, giving one row per CDR3 protein. The sample carries approximately 400,000 distinct CDR3 sequences, approximately 15% recorded once. Study-wide results and limits: The number of shared public clonotypes was higher in persistent patients (roughly 2,800) than new patients (more than 850).

Specified time point: newly diagnosed GD, antithyroid drugs for less than 3 months. The TCR library used RNA extracted from PBMCs. Graves' disease diagnosis used American Thyroid Association guidelines. The data also belong to a second study, concerning T cells in Graves' hyperthyroidism and ophthalmopathy. As reported in that work: In validation, the model predicted ophthalmopathy. These predictions came a median roughly 6.5 months before onset.

The receptor was derived from a woman aged 40 to 50 with Graves disease. The specimen comprised peripheral blood mononuclear cells (PBMCs), sampled at new diagnosis, from a patient treated with antithyroid drugs.

The CDR3 nucleotides are TGTGCCAGCAGGACTCTTGGGGGAGGACGAGTACGGGAGCTGTTTTTT. Translated: CASRTLGGGRVRELFF. This chain uses TRBV6-1 with TRBJ2-2; possibly TRBD2 for D (6 bases). The germline V gene has CDR1 MNHNS and CDR2 SASEGT. The CDR3 runs to 16 residues. Trimming cost V 6 bases and J 9 bases, with 23 bases left between them.